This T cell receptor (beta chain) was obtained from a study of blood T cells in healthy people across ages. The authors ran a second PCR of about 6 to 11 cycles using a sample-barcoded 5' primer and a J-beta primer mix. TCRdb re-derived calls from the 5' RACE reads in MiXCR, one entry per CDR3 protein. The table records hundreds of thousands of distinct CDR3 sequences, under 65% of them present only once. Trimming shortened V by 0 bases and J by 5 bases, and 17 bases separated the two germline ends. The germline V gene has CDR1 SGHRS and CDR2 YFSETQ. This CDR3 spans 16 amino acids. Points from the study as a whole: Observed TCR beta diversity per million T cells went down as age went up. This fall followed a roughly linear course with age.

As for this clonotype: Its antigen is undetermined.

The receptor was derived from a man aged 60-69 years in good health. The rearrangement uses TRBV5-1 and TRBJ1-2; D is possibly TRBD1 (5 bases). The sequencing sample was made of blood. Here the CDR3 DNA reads TGCGCCAGCAGCTTGGCGTCAGGGTCAAAGGGTTATGGCTACACCTTC. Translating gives CASSLASGSKGYGYTF.